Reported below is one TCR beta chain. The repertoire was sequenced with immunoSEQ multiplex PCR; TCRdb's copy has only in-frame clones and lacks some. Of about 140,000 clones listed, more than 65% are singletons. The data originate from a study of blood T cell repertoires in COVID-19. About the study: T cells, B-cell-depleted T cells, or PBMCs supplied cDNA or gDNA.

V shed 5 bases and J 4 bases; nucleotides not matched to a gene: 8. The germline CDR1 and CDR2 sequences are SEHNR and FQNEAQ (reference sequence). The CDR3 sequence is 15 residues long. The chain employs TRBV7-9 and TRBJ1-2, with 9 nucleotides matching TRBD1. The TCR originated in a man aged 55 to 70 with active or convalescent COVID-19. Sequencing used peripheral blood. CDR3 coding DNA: TGTGCCAGCAGCCTAATACCGACAGGGGGCTATGGCTACACCTTC. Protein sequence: CASSLIPTGGYGYTF. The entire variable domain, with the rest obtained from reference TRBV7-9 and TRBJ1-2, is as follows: DTGVSQNPRHKITKRGQNVTFRCDPISEHNRLYWYRQTLGQGPEFLTYFQNEAQLEKSRLLSDRFSAERPKGSFSTLEIQRTEQGDSAMYLCASSLIPTGGYGYTFGSGTRLTVV.